This T cell receptor beta chain was observed in a study of blood T cell repertoires in COVID-19. Some clones are missing from TCRdb's copy, which holds only in-frame ones; the method was immunoSEQ multiplex PCR. This sample has about 70,000 clones, with 80% to 90% found just once. Sequencing used peripheral blood. The clonotype comes from a man aged 50-60 years with active COVID-19.

CDR3 amino acids: CASSPGLAEPNEQFF. The DNA for the CDR3 is TGTGCCAGCAGTCCGGGACTAGCGGAACCCAATGAGCAGTTCTTC. This chain connects TRBV7-6 to TRBJ2-1; 11 positions match TRBD2. CDR3 size: 15 residues. The germline V gene encodes CDR1 SGHVS and CDR2 FNYEAQ. V shed 6 bases, J shed 6 bases, and the junction held 7 bases outside the gene matches. Full variable domain (rest looked up from reference TRBV7-6 and TRBJ2-1): GAGVSQSPRYKVTKRGQDVALRCDPISGHVSLYWYRQALGQGPEFLTYFNYEAQQDKSGLPNDRFSAERPEGSISTLTIQRTEQRDSAMYRCASSPGLAEPNEQFFGPGTRLTVL.